This paragraph reports one TCR beta chain. Antigen unknown. This record belongs to a study of T cells expressing NK-cell markers. Study-wide findings and caveats: NKG2C+ dominant clonotypes from more than 5 donors made up about 1.0-7.5% of CD8+ T cells. The HCMV specificity of the expanded NKG2C+ T cell clones stayed unresolved.

This CDR3 spans 15 amino acids. CDR1 SGHTA and CDR2 FQGNSA come from the germline V gene. 5'RACE template switching with UMIs generated TCR beta cDNA. One entry per CDR3 protein, without DNA, is what TCRdb gives after re-calling the 5' RACE reads. The sample is made up of approximately 110,000 distinct CDR3 sequences, and the top ten hold less than 20% of it. This sequence joins TRBV7-2 and TRBJ2-2; TCRdb gives TRBD1 as the D gene, but with no DNA this cannot be confirmed. The material sequenced was blood T cells: a sorted CD56 or NKG2C T cell subset, CD4+ or CD8+ T cells, or bulk PBMC T cells (not recorded which). This receptor was taken from a woman between 18 and 70 years old in good health. CDR3 loop: CASNPDGAWTGELFF.